This T cell receptor beta chain was sequenced during a study of CD8+ T cells in alopecia areata listed by TCRdb under 2018. For the study in its entirety: The treated patients, all with moderate-to-severe alopecia areata, were enrolled in an open-label pilot trial of oral tofacitinib given at 5 to 10 mg twice daily. Biopsies were taken from tofacitinib-treated patients at baseline and again at 4 and 24 weeks into treatment, and several of those patients also had a later scalp biopsy. In both human patients and the C3H/HeJ mouse model, the study applied high-throughput TCRbeta sequencing to look at T cell clonal expansion in alopecia areata. Scalp clonality was compared among normal scalp (n=4), patchy alopecia areata scalp (n=8), and alopecia totalis/universalis scalp (n=8). Scalp tissue and sorted CD4+ and CD8+ peripheral blood T cells from patchy and totalis/universalis alopecia areata patients and from healthy controls were covered by human TCRbeta sequencing. TCRbeta CDR3 regions were amplified by immunoSEQ multiplex PCR using 35 Vbeta forward and 13 Jbeta reverse primers. RNA was obtained with the PAXgene miRNA kit for fixed scalp, the miRNeasy kit for PBMCs, and the RNeasy kit for mouse skin. Tofacitinib was administered for 6 to 18 months, and 6 months of follow-up off drug were then conducted to assess delayed response and recurrence. On the study overall, not on this receptor specifically: Higher clonality and more expanded CD8+ clones were observed in lesional scalp than in normal scalp, particularly in alopecia totalis/universalis, a finding suggestive of antigenic drive. Scalp TCR repertoire analysis is complicated because resident alphabeta T cells in normal human skin are also sequenced, whereas mouse skin is dominated by gammadelta T cells. Shared TCR sequences between patients were less evident than in mice, which may be partly attributable to HLA diversity in the patient population.

Library creation used the immunoSEQ multiplex PCR assay. RNA was extracted from all samples and reverse transcribed into cDNA, which served as template for TCR sequencing. First-strand cDNA was synthesized using SuperScript III with a 2:1 mix of oligo-dT and random hexamers. A synthetic immune receptor repertoire was used to assess amplification bias, and residual bias was removed computationally. The paper's data handling went like this. Raw reads were preprocessed to remove errors, and CDR3 was defined according to IMGT conventions as the region from the conserved cysteine to phenylalanine. Clonality was computed as 1 minus the Shannon entropy, with the entropy normalized by log2 of the number of productive unique TCRs. CD4 or CD8 identity of scalp clones was inferred by cross-referencing scalp TCRbeta sequences with sorted blood CD4 and CD8 repertoires. Held by TCRdb, this immuneACCESS table contains in-frame sequences only and omits some clones. Under half of the omission traces to an unresolved V gene where checked; the cause of the rest is unknown. That table supplies the V and J calls and clone size; D and trimming were determined from the DNA. Across this sample there are 130,000 to 150,000 clones, with more than 45% seen only once. About 6.8% of the sample is in the top ten clones.

This clone was detected a few times. The antigen it binds to is not known. Per-base quality was not reported, and no clone a single base away is much larger than it. Lesional scalp punch biopsies and peripheral blood were obtained from alopecia areata patients. After PBMCs were isolated by density centrifugation and stained for CD3, CD4 and CD8, a FACSAria was used to sort CD4+ and CD8+ T cells. The germline V gene supplies CDR1 SGHDN and CDR2 FVKESK. V is reduced by 2 bases and J by 9 bases, leaving a spacing of 10 bases between them. The CDR3 contains 12 residues, cysteine and phenylalanine counted. Only the CDR3 part of the read is kept: 36 bases, read in frame from the first base.

The chain is made from TRBV14 and TRBJ2-5; no confident D gene assignment can be made. The sequenced sample was CD4+ T cells sorted from blood. The TCR comes from a human donor with alopecia areata. CDR3 reads: CASSQFGPSQYF. In nucleotides, the sequence is TGTGCCAGCAGCCAATTTGGACCGTCCCAGTACTTC.